These T cell receptor beta chains were read from a single sample in a study of OX40 agonist ivuxolimab in advanced cancers. Sequencing used immunoSEQ multiplex PCR; TCRdb keeps in-frame clones, though not all of them. The sample contains some 77,000 clones, about 92% of which appear only once. Sequences were derived from CD4+ or CD8+ T cells sorted from blood, sampled in a trial of the OX40 agonist ivuxolimab. Every receptor here comes from an adult with an advanced solid tumor such as melanoma, head and neck, liver or kidney cancer. CDR3s include the opening cysteine and the closing phenylalanine or tryptophan. Fields, in order: V gene, D gene, J gene, clone size, CDR3 length, CDR3 protein, CDR3 DNA. A D gene is named only where the DNA matches it firmly. Size is omitted from some rows. Given values are once, few, many or a class for expanded clones.

TRBV27,TRBD1,TRBJ2-4,NA,13,CASSRTGWDIQYF,TGTGCCAGCAGCAGGACAGGGTGGGACATTCAGTACTTC
TRBV7-8,TRBD2,TRBJ2-3,NA,15,CASSLTSGMVDTQYF,TGTGCCAGCAGCTTAACTAGCGGGATGGTAGATACGCAGTATTTT
TRBV5-6,NA,TRBJ2-1,few,13,CASSLVGGNEQFF,TGTGCCAGCAGCTTGGTAGGAGGGAATGAGCAGTTCTTC
TRBV7-9,TRBD1,TRBJ2-5,NA,15,CASSLWTGQQETQYF,TGTGCCAGCAGCCTGTGGACAGGACAGCAAGAGACCCAGTACTTC
TRBV11-3,NA,TRBJ2-7,NA,16,CASSLDGRGVEREQYF,TGTGCCAGCAGCTTAGATGGGCGTGGGGTCGAAAGGGAGCAGTACTTC
TRBV28,TRBD1,TRBJ1-1,NA,16,CASSLRGQGRGAEAFF,TGTGCCAGCTCTCTTCGAGGACAGGGGAGAGGGGCTGAAGCTTTCTTT
TRBV7-6,TRBD1,TRBJ2-5,NA,16,CASRRPGTGGGETQYF,TGTGCCAGCCGAAGACCCGGGACAGGGGGCGGAGAGACCCAGTACTTC
TRBV6-5,NA,TRBJ1-4,NA,12,CASSRGDEKLFF,TGTGCCAGCAGCAGGGGCGATGAAAAACTGTTTTTT
TRBV6-7,TRBD1,TRBJ2-3,once,17,CASSSSGTGRGPDTQYF,TGTGCCAGCAGTTCATCCGGGACAGGGAGAGGGCCAGATACGCAGTATTTT
TRBV7-2,NA,TRBJ1-4,NA,14,CASSLWFSGEKLFF,TGTGCCAGCAGCTTATGGTTTTCAGGGGAAAAACTGTTTTTT
TRBV2,NA,TRBJ1-2,NA,14,CASVPTEGGYGYTF,TGTGCCAGCGTTCCAACGGAGGGGGGCTATGGCTACACCTTC
TRBV2,NA,TRBJ2-3,NA,17,CASRPISEGSSTDTQYF,TGTGCCAGCAGACCCATAAGCGAGGGTTCTAGCACAGATACGCAGTATTTT
TRBV10-1,NA,TRBJ2-7,few,14,CASSETVSSYEQYF,TGCGCCAGCAGTGAGACAGTCAGCTCCTACGAGCAGTACTTC
TRBV6-1,NA,TRBJ1-2,NA,14,CAIRDRAKVGGYTF,TGTGCCATCCGGGACCGGGCTAAGGTAGGTGGCTACACCTTC
TRBV5-5,NA,TRBJ1-1,NA,13,CASSLQRNTEAFF,TGTGCCAGCAGCTTACAGCGGAACACTGAAGCTTTCTTT
TRBV15,NA,TRBJ1-3,NA,13,CATSRDRGNTIYF,TGTGCCACCAGCAGAGATAGGGGAAACACCATATATTTT
TRBV6-5,NA,TRBJ2-3,NA,15,CASSYSGGSTDTQYF,TGTGCCAGCAGTTACTCGGGTGGGAGCACAGATACGCAGTATTTT
TRBV5-1,NA,TRBJ2-7,once,15,CASSLGVSAGYEQYF,TGCGCCAGCAGCTTGGGGGTGTCTGCGGGCTACGAGCAGTACTTC
TRBV7-4,NA,TRBJ1-5,NA,15,CASSLEFGPWGPQHF,TGTGCCAGCAGCTTAGAGTTTGGGCCGTGGGGGCCCCAGCATTTT
TRBV11-2,NA,TRBJ1-1,NA,12,CASSFNRGSAFF,TGTGCCAGCAGCTTTAATCGGGGGTCAGCTTTCTTT
TRBV10-1,NA,TRBJ2-5,NA,13,CASSEGFEETQYF,TGCGCCAGCAGTGAGGGCTTTGAGGAGACCCAGTACTTC
TRBV7-2,NA,TRBJ1-1,NA,13,CASQGPQLTEAFF,TGTGCCAGCCAGGGACCACAGCTCACTGAAGCTTTCTTT
TRBV5-1,TRBD2,TRBJ2-7,NA,16,CASSRGLAGGTYEQYF,TGCGCCAGCAGCAGAGGACTAGCGGGGGGAACCTACGAGCAGTACTTC
TRBV19,NA,TRBJ1-1,once,16,CASSSRGGTMNTEAFF,TGTGCCAGTAGCTCCCGGGGGGGGACTATGAACACTGAAGCTTTCTTT
TRBV7-2,NA,TRBJ1-3,once,13,CASSFSDGNTIYF,TGTGCCAGCAGCTTCTCGGACGGAAACACCATATATTTT
TRBV5-5,NA,TRBJ2-3,NA,14,CASSRGQSTDTQYF,TGTGCCAGCAGCCGAGGACAGAGCACAGATACGCAGTATTTT
TRBV10-3,NA,TRBJ1-2,NA,12,CAISESSDGYTF,TGTGCCATCAGTGAGTCTTCTGATGGCTACACCTTC
TRBV6-5,TRBD1,TRBJ2-7,once,14,CASSRVQGDYEQYF,TGTGCCAGCAGTAGGGTACAGGGGGACTACGAGCAGTACTTC
TRBV28,TRBD1,TRBJ2-4,few,15,CASSGTGAAKNIQYF,TGTGCCAGCAGTGGGACAGGGGCAGCCAAAAACATTCAGTACTTC
TRBV11-3,NA,TRBJ1-1,NA,14,CASMAGRGNTEAFF,TGTGCCAGCATGGCGGGGCGCGGGAACACTGAAGCTTTCTTT
TRBV5-5,TRBD2,TRBJ2-3,NA,15,CASYWTPSGADTQYF,TGTGCCAGCTACTGGACACCCAGCGGGGCAGATACGCAGTATTTT
TRBV23-1,NA,TRBJ2-3,NA,17,CASSQSTQGESTDTQYF,TGCGCCAGCAGTCAATCGACCCAGGGAGAGAGCACAGATACGCAGTATTTT
TRBV11-2,NA,TRBJ2-7,NA,14,CASSTGQSSYEQYF,TGTGCCAGCAGCACAGGACAGAGCTCCTACGAGCAGTACTTC
TRBV18,TRBD2,TRBJ2-7,NA,13,CASSLGRAYEQYF,TGTGCCAGCTCATTAGGGAGGGCCTACGAGCAGTACTTC
TRBV29-1,NA,TRBJ2-5,NA,11,CSVGYFETQYF,TGCAGCGTTGGATATTTTGAGACCCAGTACTTC
TRBV5-1,TRBD1,TRBJ2-7,NA,17,CASSFNPPGQGTYEQYF,TGCGCCAGCAGCTTCAATCCGCCGGGACAGGGGACCTACGAGCAGTACTTC
TRBV21-1,NA,TRBJ1-5,few,18,CASSPRDRGLYSNQPQHF,TGTGCCAGCAGCCCCCGGGACAGGGGCCTCTATAGCAATCAGCCCCAGCATTTT
TRBV5-4,NA,TRBJ1-1,NA,14,CASSLRGKGTEAFF,TGTGCCAGCAGCTTGAGAGGGAAGGGTACTGAAGCTTTCTTT
TRBV28,TRBD1,TRBJ2-7,few,13,CASSPGQGYEQYF,TGTGCCAGCAGTCCGGGACAGGGCTACGAGCAGTACTTC
TRBV11-3,NA,TRBJ2-1,NA,16,CASSQFRDSNHNEQFF,TGTGCCAGCAGCCAATTCCGGGACTCGAACCACAATGAGCAGTTCTTC
TRBV11-2,TRBD2,TRBJ2-2,NA,17,CASSLPQRELRTGELFF,TGTGCCAGCAGCTTACCCCAGCGGGAGCTCCGCACCGGGGAGCTGTTTTTT
TRBV29-1,NA,TRBJ1-1,few,11,CSVVGHTEAFF,TGCAGCGTTGTGGGCCACACTGAAGCTTTCTTT